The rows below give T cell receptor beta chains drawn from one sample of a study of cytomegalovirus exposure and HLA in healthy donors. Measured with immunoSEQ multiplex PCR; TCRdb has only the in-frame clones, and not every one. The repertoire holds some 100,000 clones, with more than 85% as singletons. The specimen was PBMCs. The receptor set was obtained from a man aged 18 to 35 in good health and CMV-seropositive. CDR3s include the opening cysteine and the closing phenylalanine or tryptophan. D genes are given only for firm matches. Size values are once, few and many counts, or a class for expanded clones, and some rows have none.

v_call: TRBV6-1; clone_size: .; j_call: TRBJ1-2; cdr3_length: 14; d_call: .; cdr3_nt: TGTGCCAGCAGTGAAGCGCCTGGGCGAGGGGGCTACACCTTC; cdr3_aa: CASSEAPGRGGYTF
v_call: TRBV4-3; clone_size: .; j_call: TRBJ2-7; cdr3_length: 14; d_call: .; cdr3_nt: TGCGCCAGCAGCCCGACTTCGGGAGCTTACGAGCAGTACTTC; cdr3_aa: CASSPTSGAYEQYF
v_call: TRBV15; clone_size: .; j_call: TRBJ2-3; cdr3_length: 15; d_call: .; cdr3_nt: TGTGCCACCAGCAGAGTGAGGCAAAAACCAGATACGCAGTATTTT; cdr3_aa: CATSRVRQKPDTQYF
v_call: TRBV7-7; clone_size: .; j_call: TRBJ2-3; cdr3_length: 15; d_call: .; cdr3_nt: TGTGCCAGCAGCTTAGGGCCCTTACCCACAGATACGCAGTATTTT; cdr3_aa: CASSLGPLPTDTQYF
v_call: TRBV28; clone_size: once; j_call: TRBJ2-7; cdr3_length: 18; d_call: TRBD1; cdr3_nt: TGTGCCAGCAGACTTTCTCGCGCCGGGACAGTGAGCTCCTACGAGCAGTACTTC; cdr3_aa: CASRLSRAGTVSSYEQYF
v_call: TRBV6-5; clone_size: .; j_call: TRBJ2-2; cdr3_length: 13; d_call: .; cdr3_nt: TGTGCCAGTCATCCAGGGAACACCGGGGAGCTGTTTTTT; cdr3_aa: CASHPGNTGELFF
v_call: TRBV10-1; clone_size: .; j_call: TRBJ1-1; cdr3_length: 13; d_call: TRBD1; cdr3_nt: TGCGCCAGCAGTGAGACAGGGGTCACTGAAGCTTTCTTT; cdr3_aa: CASSETGVTEAFF
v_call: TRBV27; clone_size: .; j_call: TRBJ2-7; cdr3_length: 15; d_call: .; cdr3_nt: TGTGCCAGCAGTCCCCAGCGGCAGCCCTCCTACGAGCAGTACTTC; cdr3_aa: CASSPQRQPSYEQYF
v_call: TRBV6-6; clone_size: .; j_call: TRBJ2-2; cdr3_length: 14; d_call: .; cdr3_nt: TGTGCCAGCAGTTACGAAGAGGACACCGGGGAGCTGTTTTTT; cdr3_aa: CASSYEEDTGELFF
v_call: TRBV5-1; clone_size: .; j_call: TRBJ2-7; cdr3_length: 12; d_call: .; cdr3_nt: TGCGCCAGCACCTATGACAGGAACGAGCAGTACTTC; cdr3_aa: CASTYDRNEQYF
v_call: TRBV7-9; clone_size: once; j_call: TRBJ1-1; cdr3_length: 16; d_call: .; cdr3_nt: TGTGCCAGCAGCTTAAGTCAGGGGTCGGGGAACACTGAAGCTTTCTTT; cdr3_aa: CASSLSQGSGNTEAFF
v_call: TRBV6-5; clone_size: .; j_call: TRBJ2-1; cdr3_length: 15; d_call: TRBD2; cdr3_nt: TGTGCCAGCAGACCCCGGACTAGCTCCTACAATGAGCAGTTCTTC; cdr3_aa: CASRPRTSSYNEQFF
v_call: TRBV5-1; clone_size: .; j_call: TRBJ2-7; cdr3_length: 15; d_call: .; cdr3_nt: TGCGCCAGCAGTCCTCGGGGGGACACCGCCTACGAGCAGTACTTC; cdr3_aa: CASSPRGDTAYEQYF
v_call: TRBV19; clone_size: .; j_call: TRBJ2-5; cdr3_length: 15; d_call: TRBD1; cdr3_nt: TGTGCCAGTAGTATAGAGGGACAGGGGAGGGAGACCCAGTACTTC; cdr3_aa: CASSIEGQGRETQYF
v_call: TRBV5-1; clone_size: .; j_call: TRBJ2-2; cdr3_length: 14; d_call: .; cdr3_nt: TGCGCCAGCAGCCTAGAGTTTCACGCCGGGGAGCTGTTTTTT; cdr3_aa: CASSLEFHAGELFF
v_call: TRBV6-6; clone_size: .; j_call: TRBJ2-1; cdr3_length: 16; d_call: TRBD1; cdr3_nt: TGTGCCAGCAGTTCTACCGGGACAGGTCCCTACAATGAGCAGTTCTTC; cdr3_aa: CASSSTGTGPYNEQFF
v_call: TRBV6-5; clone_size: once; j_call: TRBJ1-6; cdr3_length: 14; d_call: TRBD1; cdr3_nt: TGTGCCAGCAGTCAAGGACTTCCGGGACAGGGACTGGATTTT; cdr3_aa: CASSQGLPGQGLDF